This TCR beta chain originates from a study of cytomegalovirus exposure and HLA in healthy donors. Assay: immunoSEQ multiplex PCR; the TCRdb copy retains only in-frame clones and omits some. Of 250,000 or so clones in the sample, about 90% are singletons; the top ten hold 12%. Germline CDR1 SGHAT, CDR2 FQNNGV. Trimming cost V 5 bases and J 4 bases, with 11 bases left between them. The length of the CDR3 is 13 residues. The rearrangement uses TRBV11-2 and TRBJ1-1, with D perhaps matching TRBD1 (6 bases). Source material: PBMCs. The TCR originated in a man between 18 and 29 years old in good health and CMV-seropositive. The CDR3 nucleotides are TGTGCCAGCAGCAGGGGGAGGGGCACTGAAGCTTTCTTT. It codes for CASSRGRGTEAFF. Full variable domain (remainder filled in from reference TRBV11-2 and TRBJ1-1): EAGVAQSPRYKIIEKRQSVAFWCNPISGHATLYWYQQILGQGPKLLIQFQNNGVVDDSQLPKDRFSAERLKGVDSTLKIQPAKLEDSAVYLCASSRGRGTEAFFGQGTRLTVV.